This T cell receptor (beta chain) was profiled in a study of PD-1 blockade in classical Hodgkin lymphoma. Notes on the study in general: The CD4+ diversity rise by C4D1 was clearest in complete responders.

A remark on this clone: As yet, its antigen is unknown.

CDR1 SGHAT and CDR2 FQDESV come from the germline V gene (reference sequence). This CDR3 region has 16 residues. V shed 6 bases and J shed 7 bases, with 22 bases lying between them. Time point of the sample: cycle 4 day 1 (C4D1), after more than five weeks of nivolumab. Relapse was seen in all patients after autologous stem cell transplantation, and brentuximab vedotin exposure was variable. After PBMCs were thawed, their CD8+ T cells were isolated by magnetic negative selection. Method: immunoSEQ multiplex PCR; TCRdb's copy keeps in-frame clones and lacks some. The repertoire holds more than 8,000 clones, with 82% as singletons.

Sequenced here: CD8+ T cells from blood, sampled before the fourth cycle of nivolumab. V usage is TRBV11-1 and J usage is TRBJ2-1; TRBD1 or TRBD2 may be the D gene (5 bases each). The receptor was derived from a human donor with classical Hodgkin lymphoma. CDR3 DNA: TGTGCCAGCAGTCGACCCGGGGCCCCGGTGTGGAATGAGCAGTTCTTC. Encoded protein: CASSRPGAPVWNEQFF.